The text below deals with one TCR beta chain. Its antigen is as yet unknown. Assay execution took place at the deep level. Measured with immunoSEQ multiplex PCR; TCRdb has only the in-frame clones, and not every one. The table includes approximately 2,300,000 clones, about nine tenths detected once. From germline, CDR1 is LGHNA and CDR2 YNFKEQ. The V and J ends lost 3 bases and 0 bases respectively, with 12 bases between them. This CDR3 is built from 16 residues. This record belongs to a study of shared clonotypes between healthy human individuals. Study background: A donor's plate count was three for CD4 naive and three for CD4 memory; CD8 naive had two and CD8 memory one. Broader study findings: The naive CD4 repertoires of a handful of donors were compared, and around 4.7% of clonotypes were shared.

The chain carries TRBV4-2 and TRBJ2-1, with D possibly TRBD1 on 6 matching bases. This sequence originates from a young man in good health. Some clones in this sample may be carry-over from other donors' samples. The sequenced sample consisted of naive CD4+ T cells from PBMCs. Stated subset: CD45RA+ positively selected. CDR3 sequence reads: CASSQGDTASYNEQFF. CDR3 in DNA: TGTGCCAGCAGCCAGGGGGACACAGCCTCCTACAATGAGCAGTTCTTC.